Listed below are T cell receptor beta chains from one sample, sequenced in a study of T cells in Graves' hyperthyroidism and ophthalmopathy. MiXCR was run by TCRdb on the multiplex PCR reads, yielding one entry per CDR3 protein. The table has about 350,000 distinct CDR3 sequences, around 13% seen once; the top ten hold about 26%. The sequencing sample was made of blood. The receptor set was obtained from a woman aged 25 to 45 with Graves' hyperthyroidism. Both conserved end residues are part of each CDR3.

cdr3_length	v_call	j_call	cdr3_aa
16	TRBV20-1	TRBJ2-3	CSARSGLAGGSDTQYF
17	TRBV9	TRBJ2-1	CASSPRSMIAGDNEQFF
15	TRBV30	TRBJ2-4	CAWTLQGALGDIQYF
14	TRBV19	TRBJ2-2	CASSLSGDTGELFF
16	TRBV28	TRBJ1-5	CASSSSRGRFNQPQHF
14	TRBV6-2/TRBV6-3	TRBJ2-7	CASSLAGEGDEQYF
15	TRBV2	TRBJ1-5	CASSGTTPAIRPQHF
14	TRBV20-1	TRBJ2-7	CSAELAGGSYEQYF
15	TRBV6-1	TRBJ1-4	CASSEVSGQGAKLFF
14	TRBV19	TRBJ2-5	CASSVAGVIETQYF
13	TRBV13	TRBJ1-5	CASSLYGNRPQHF
15	TRBV11-2	TRBJ2-7	CASSLGSTGLYEQYF
17	TRBV28	TRBJ1-2	CASRKAGLGTGEVGYTF
11	TRBV20-1	TRBJ2-7	CSARLWYEQYF
14	TRBV20-1	TRBJ2-1	CSARGLAEDNEQFF
14	TRBV2	TRBJ1-1	CASKGAGLNTEAFF
14	TRBV11-2	TRBJ1-4	CASRRLGSNEKLFF
15	TRBV2	TRBJ1-5	CASSGRRNSNQPQHF
15	TRBV7-2	TRBJ2-3	CASSLAGGSIDTQYF
15	TRBV28	TRBJ1-4	CASSLWTGGNEKLFF
14	TRBV6-1	TRBJ1-2	CASAREVGVRSYTF
18	TRBV3-1	TRBJ2-4	CASSQDRPPTGRGNIQYF
14	TRBV18	TRBJ1-1	CASSPPGAVPGAFF
17	TRBV5-5	TRBJ2-2	CASSPAYRGPNTGELFF
13	TRBV7-6	TRBJ2-7	CASSSGAPYEQYF
14	TRBV5-5	TRBJ1-2	CASSLAGEVYGYTF
14	TRBV28	TRBJ1-1	CASRSQAGSTEAFF
15	TRBV6-1	TRBJ2-5	CASSGRQLLQETQYF